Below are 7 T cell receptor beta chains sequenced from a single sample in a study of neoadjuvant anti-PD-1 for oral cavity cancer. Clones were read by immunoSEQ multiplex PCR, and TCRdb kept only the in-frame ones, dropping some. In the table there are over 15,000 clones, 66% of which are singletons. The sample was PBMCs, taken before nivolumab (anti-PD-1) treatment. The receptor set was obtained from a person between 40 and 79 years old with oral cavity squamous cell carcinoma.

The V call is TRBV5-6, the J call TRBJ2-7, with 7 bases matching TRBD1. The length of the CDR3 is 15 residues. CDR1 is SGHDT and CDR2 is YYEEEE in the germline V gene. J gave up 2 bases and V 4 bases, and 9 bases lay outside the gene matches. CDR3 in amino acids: CASSLDAGGTYEQYF. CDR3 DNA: TGTGCCAGCAGCCTCGACGCAGGGGGTACCTACGAGCAGTACTTC. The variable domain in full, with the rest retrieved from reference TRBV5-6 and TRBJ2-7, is DAGVTQSPTHLIKTRGQQVTLRCSPKSGHDTVSWYQQALGQGPQFIFQYYEEEERQRGNFPDRFSGHQFPNYSSELNVNALLLGDSALYLCASSLDAGGTYEQYFGPGTRLTVT.

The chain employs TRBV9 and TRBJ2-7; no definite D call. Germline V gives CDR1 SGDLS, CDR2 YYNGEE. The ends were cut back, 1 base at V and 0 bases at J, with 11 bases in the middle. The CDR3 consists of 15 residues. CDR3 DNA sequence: TGTGCCAGCAGCGTACAACCCTCTCCCTCCTACGAGCAGTACTTC. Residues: CASSVQPSPSYEQYF.

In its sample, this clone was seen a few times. The CDR3 here is CASSLAGQGKDTEAFF. The CDR3 DNA reads TGCGCCAGCAGCTTGGCGGGACAGGGGAAGGACACTGAAGCTTTCTTT. The chain is built from TRBV5-1 and TRBJ1-1; TRBD1 matches 10 bases. After removal of 0 bases from V and 3 bases from J, the junction contained 5 bases not matched to a gene. CDR1 SGHRS and CDR2 YFSETQ come from the germline V gene. This CDR3 is built from 16 residues. Full variable domain (missing parts from reference TRBV5-1 and TRBJ1-1): KAGVTQTPRYLIKTRGQQVTLSCSPISGHRSVSWYQQTPGQGLQFLFEYFSETQRNKGNFPGRFSGRQFSNSRSEMNVSTLELGDSALYLCASSLAGQGKDTEAFFGQGTRLTVV.

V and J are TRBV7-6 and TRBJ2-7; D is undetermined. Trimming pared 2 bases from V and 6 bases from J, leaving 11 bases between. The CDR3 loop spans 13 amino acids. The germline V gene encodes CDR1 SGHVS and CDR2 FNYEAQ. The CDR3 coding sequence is TGTGCCAGCAGCTTAATTGGTCGCTCCGAGCAGTACTTC. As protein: CASSLIGRSEQYF.

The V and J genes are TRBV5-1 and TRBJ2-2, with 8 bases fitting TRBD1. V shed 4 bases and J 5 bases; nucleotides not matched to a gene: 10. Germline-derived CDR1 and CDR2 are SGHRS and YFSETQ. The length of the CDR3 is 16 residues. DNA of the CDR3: TGCGCCAGCAGCCAACCTGACAGGGGAGAAACCGGGGAGCTGTTTTTT. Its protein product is CASSQPDRGETGELFF.

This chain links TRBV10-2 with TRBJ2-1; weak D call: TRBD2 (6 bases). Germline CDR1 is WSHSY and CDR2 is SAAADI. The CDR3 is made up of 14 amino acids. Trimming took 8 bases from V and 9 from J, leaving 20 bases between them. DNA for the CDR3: TGCGCCAGCGGATTTAGCGGCGAGACAAGTGAGCAGTTCTTC. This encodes CASGFSGETSEQFF.

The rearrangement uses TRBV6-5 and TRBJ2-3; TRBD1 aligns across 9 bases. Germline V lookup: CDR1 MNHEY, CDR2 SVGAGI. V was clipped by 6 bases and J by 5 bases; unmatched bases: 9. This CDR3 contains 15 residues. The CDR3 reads CASRYTGQGRDTQYF. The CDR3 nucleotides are TGTGCCAGCAGGTACACGGGACAGGGCAGAGATACGCAGTATTTT.